This T cell receptor (beta chain) was captured by sequencing in a study of blood T cell repertoires in COVID-19. Study-wide background: Whether acute or convalescent, the COVID-19 samples came from the United States, Italy and Spain. PBMCs, B-cell-depleted T cells, or T cells were the source of the cDNA or gDNA that made up the material.

The CDR3 runs to 15 residues. The germline gives CDR1 MNHEY, CDR2 SMNVEV (reference sequence). V shed 6 bases and J shed 6 bases, with 20 bases lying between them. In the original workflow: Amplification of reference gene primers provided the estimated nucleated cell counts. Clones were read by immunoSEQ multiplex PCR, and TCRdb kept only the in-frame ones, dropping some. The V and J calls and the clone size are those of that table, but D and trimming were determined from the DNA. The sample shows tens of thousands of clones, 70% to 75% of them seen only once. This sequence was found in a woman aged 50 to 65 with active or convalescent COVID-19. This chain uses TRBV27 with TRBJ1-2; D unresolved. What was sequenced was peripheral blood. The CDR3: CASSADGRGRDGYTF. CDR3 nucleotides: TGTGCCAGCAGCGCAGACGGCCGCGGCCGGGATGGCTACACCTTC.